This TCR beta chain was captured by sequencing in a study of shared clonotypes between healthy human individuals (TCRdb year 2020). As for the study more broadly: Two women and a few men aged 18 to 49 years were included in the cohort. For each donor, CD4 naive and CD4 memory were each given three plates, CD8 naive was given two plates, and CD8 memory was given one plate. Different laboratories and diverse techniques were used to prepare libraries and sequence TCR repertoires, to increase sequencing depth and limit assay-specific biases. Per donor, leukapheresis produced somewhere between about 0.85 and 8.9 billion PBMCs. The study deeply sequenced blood TCR repertoires of roughly five healthy adults to estimate repertoire size and the extent of clonotype sharing between individuals.

Overall study results and their limits: About 4.5% of naive CD4, around 3.6% of naive CD8, about 2.4% of memory CD4, and 0.4% of memory CD8 clonotypes were shared across a few donors. The small number of donors limited the genetic and exposure-history diversity represented. Naive subsets generally had larger estimated clonotype richness than memory subsets. Higher generation probabilities were observed for clonotypes shared by all four sorted-subset donors than for non-shared clonotypes. Based on pairwise subsampling, the degree of clonotype sharing among donors was expected to be affected by sequencing depth. Even with the large sequencing depth, rarefaction of the sorted-subset datasets indicated that sequencing was incomplete. Sampling was restricted to blood, and TCR repertoires in tissue are likely to differ from TCR repertoires in blood.

From the cysteine through the phenylalanine, the CDR3 covers 16 amino acids. CDR3 DNA is the only sequence kept; it has 48 bases, read in frame from the first base. Healthy HIV-negative adults with no recently reported acute infections or vaccinations were included as donors. All donors were Caucasian adults living in Nashville, Tennessee, USA. CD4+ T cells were enriched by magnetic negative selection, after which naive cells were positively selected on CD45RA and the negative fraction was taken as the memory subset. After blood collection by leukapheresis, PBMCs were isolated using Ficoll-Histopaque density gradient centrifugation and then cryopreserved in the vapor phase of liquid nitrogen. Analytical flow cytometry was used to check the purity and quantity of every magnetically sorted T cell population. Genomic DNA was isolated from each sorted fraction and quantified by UV absorbance on a Nanodrop 2000c.

Using the deep immunoSEQ assay, multiplex PCR amplified TCR CDR3 regions from genomic DNA. Extracted genomic DNA from each cell subset was distributed evenly across all wells of several immunoSEQ 96-well plates, and each plate was treated as a replicate. Each replicate PCR for sorted subsets received 200 ng genomic DNA, equal to about 30,000 T cell genomes. Purified libraries were quantified with a Qubit 3.0 fluorometer, sized on a Bioanalyzer 2100, and re-quantified with the KAPA Library Quantification kit. Every immunoSEQ 96-well plate was sequenced on a dedicated single-read 150-cycle Illumina NextSeq 550 flow cell. On the study's bioinformatics: Because the immunoSEQ output held only junctional sequences and lacked quality scores, the filtering could not match the filtering applied to full-length reads. Sequences were annotated with PyIR, a Python wrapper for IgBLAST v1.9, and V/J genes and CDR3 were assigned using IMGT germline references. Any read was removed if the V/J assignment was weak (E-value above 1e-6), the CDR3 was missing, or the read contained stop codons, out-of-frame junctions, or ambiguous translated residues. A V3J clonotype was defined by an identical inferred V gene, J gene, and CDR3 amino acid sequence. The percentage overlap between two repertoires was calculated by dividing the number of shared unique clonotypes by the size of the smaller repertoire. RTK rarefaction, the Chao1 estimator, and Recon v2.1 estimates of unobserved clonotypes were used to assess repertoire richness. Generation probabilities were computed with OLGA for all TCRbeta clonotypes obtained by the gDNA method from a few donors. The table comes from immuneACCESS by way of TCRdb, which keeps in-frame sequences with V and J called. Part of the clones is missing from these tables; in studies checked, under half for an unresolved V gene and the rest for unknown reasons. That table is the source of V, J and clone size, and D and trimming were worked out from the DNA. This sample comprises about 1 million clones, about 75% of them detected only once. Over 1.3% of the sample is taken by the ten largest.

Worth noting for this clone: Its specific antigen is unknown. No clone much larger than this one lies a single base away; base qualities are absent.

The chain was built from TRBV21-1 and TRBJ2-5. TRBV21-1 is given as a pseudogene. This TCR came from a man aged 18-30 years in good health. The material sequenced was memory CD4+ T cells sorted from blood. Read against the paper, the sample's cell subset or site label means: CD45RA-negative fraction. The CDR3 region: CASSKGTIFNQETQYF. The DNA sequence is given as TGTGCCAGCAGCAAAGGGACGATTTTCAACCAAGAGACCCAGTACTTC.